A single sample is the source of the 14 T cell receptor beta chains below, sequenced in a study of blood T cell repertoires in COVID-19. This table comes from immunoSEQ multiplex PCR, and its TCRdb copy is limited to in-frame clones, with some not included. The sample lists fewer than 150,000 clones, approximately 86% occurring once. Specimen: peripheral blood. The receptor set was obtained from a human donor in a cohort sampled during active COVID-19.

The chain employs TRBV13 and TRBJ2-3, with D uncertain. CDR3 length equals 14 residues. Looked up from germline, CDR1 is PRHDT and CDR2 is FYEKMQ (reference sequence). V lost 0 bases, J lost 1 base, and 5 bases lay in between. CDR3 in DNA: TGTGCCAGCAGCTTAGGCCTCCGCACAGATACGCAGTATTTT. The encoded protein is CASSLGLRTDTQYF.

The chain carries TRBV7-9 and TRBJ2-4, with 7 bases fitting TRBD2. Losses at the gene ends were 5 bases for V and 0 bases for J; bases not matched to a gene: 16. The germline CDR1 and CDR2 sequences are SEHNR and FQNEAQ (reference sequence). The CDR3 is 19 residues long. The CDR3 DNA reads TGTGCCAGCAGCCAATACTGGGGAGGGATGAGGGTAGCCAAAAACATTCAGTACTTC. Encoded protein: CASSQYWGGMRVAKNIQYF. The variable domain in full, completed from reference TRBV7-9 and TRBJ2-4, reads DTGVSQNPRHKITKRGQNVTFRCDPISEHNRLYWYRQTLGQGPEFLTYFQNEAQLEKSRLLSDRFSAERPKGSFSTLEIQRTEQGDSAMYLCASSQYWGGMRVAKNIQYFGAGTRLSVL.

This chain connects TRBV5-8 to TRBJ2-2; 8 bases fit TRBD1. V lost 4 bases to trimming and J lost 5 bases; unmatched junction nucleotides: 4. This CDR3 contains 14 residues. The germline V gene encodes CDR1 SGHTS and CDR2 YDEGEE. Written as DNA, the CDR3 is TGTGCCAGCAGCGTCGACAGGGGAACCGGGGAGCTGTTTTTT. It encodes CASSVDRGTGELFF. The full variable domain, its missing parts supplied by reference TRBV5-8 and TRBJ2-2, is EAGVTQSPTHLIKTRGQQATLRCSPISGHTSVYWYQQALGLGLQFLLWYDEGEERNRGNFPPRFSGRQFPNYSSELNVNALELEDSALYLCASSVDRGTGELFFGEGSRLTVL.

This chain links TRBV7-9 with TRBJ2-7; D is possibly TRBD1 (6 bases). The CDR3 covers 16 residues. V was shortened by 5 bases and J by 5 bases, with 22 bases between the two germline ends. Per germline, CDR1 SEHNR and CDR2 FQNEAQ (reference sequence). CDR3 bases: TGTGCCAGCAGCAGAATTGGGGCAGGGGAATTCAACGAGCAGTACTTC. Translation gives CASSRIGAGEFNEQYF.

This clone was seen just once. V gene TRBV3-1 (or the pseudogene TRBV3-2) combines with J gene TRBJ2-5; D is undetermined. The CDR3 loop spans 11 amino acids. Germline-derived CDR1 and CDR2 are LGHDT and YNNKEL (reference sequence). V gave up 5 bases and J gave up 2 bases, with 3 bases separating them. CDR3 in DNA: TGTGCCAGCAGCTTACAAGAGACCCAGTACTTC. Residues: CASSLQETQYF.

The sample holds a few counts of this clone. The CDR3 DNA is TGTGCCATACTTACTAAGGAATGCGAGCAGTACTTC. Translation gives CAILTKECEQYF. V and J are TRBV9 and TRBJ2-7; D is uncertain. The germline gives CDR1 SGDLS, CDR2 YYNGEE. There are 12 residues in the CDR3. Trimming left V 9 bases short and J 6 bases short, with 16 bases between.

The V gene is TRBV27, the J gene TRBJ2-1; possibly TRBD1 for D (7 bases). Trimming pared 3 bases from V and 0 bases from J, leaving 18 bases between. The CDR3 totals 18 residues. Germline CDR1 is MNHEY and CDR2 is SMNVEV (reference sequence). As DNA, the CDR3 is TGTGCCAGCAGTTTCTCACATGGGGGGACAGACTCCTACAATGAGCAGTTCTTC. Its translation: CASSFSHGGTDSYNEQFF.

V is TRBV11-3 and J is TRBJ2-5; 7 nucleotides match TRBD2. V lost 2 bases, J lost 2 bases, and 2 bases stayed unmatched. The germline V gene has CDR1 SGHNT and CDR2 YENEEA. This CDR3 spans 14 amino acids. The CDR3 loop reads CASSLQGGQETQYF. The CDR3 DNA sequence: TGTGCCAGCAGCTTACAGGGAGGGCAAGAGACCCAGTACTTC.

V and J are TRBV5-1 and TRBJ1-6; TRBD1 is a possible D gene (5 bases). With 0 bases removed from V and 8 bases from J, the gap between germline ends came to 15 bases. Germline V gives CDR1 SGHRS, CDR2 YFSETQ. The length of the CDR3 is 16 residues. This CDR3 reads CASSLDGPGVDSPLHF. The CDR3 nucleotides are TGCGCCAGCAGCTTGGATGGCCCGGGGGTGGATTCACCCCTCCACTTT.

In its sample, this clone was seen a few times. V and J are TRBV6-5 and TRBJ1-2; D uncertain. This CDR3 has 16 amino acids. Per germline, CDR1 MNHEY and CDR2 SVGAGI. V was pared by 0 bases and J by 1 base, with 12 bases between. CDR3 DNA: TGTGCCAGCAGTTACTCGTTAGCGACCAGTAACTATGGCTACACCTTC. Protein product: CASSYSLATSNYGYTF.

This clone was detected a few times. The chain uses TRBV6-4 and TRBJ2-1, with 9 bases that match TRBD1. Trimming cost V 5 bases and J 6 bases; bases outside gene matches: 5. Germline CDR1 MRHNA, CDR2 SNTAGT. CDR3 length equals 14 residues. The CDR3 protein is CASSPGQGFNEQFF. The CDR3 DNA follows: TGTGCCAGCAGTCCTGGACAGGGGTTCAATGAGCAGTTCTTC.

This rearrangement joins TRBV18 to TRBJ1-5, with D possibly TRBD1 on 5 matching bases. Germline CDR1 KGHSH, CDR2 LQKENI. The CDR3 spans 15 residues. V gave up 3 bases and J gave up 3 bases, with 12 bases separating them. The CDR3 DNA reads as TGTGCCAGCTCACCGTCGGGGGGACCCAATCAGCCCCAGCATTTT. It specifies CASSPSGGPNQPQHF.

The rearrangement uses TRBV19 and TRBJ1-3; D gene uncertain. This CDR3 spans 15 amino acids. Germline V CDR1 and CDR2: LNHDA, SQIVND (reference sequence). The V and J ends lost 0 bases and 3 bases respectively, with 9 bases between them. CDR3 loop: CASSIDLQRGNTIYF. The CDR3 coding sequence is TGTGCCAGTAGTATAGATCTCCAGCGTGGAAACACCATATATTTT.

The J gene is TRBJ2-7, the V gene TRBV5-4; 10 nucleotides line up with TRBD2. The CDR3 runs 14 residues. V shed 0 bases, J shed 6 bases, and the junction held 3 bases outside the gene matches. The germline CDR1 and CDR2 sequences are SGHNT and YYREEE (reference sequence). Here the CDR3 DNA reads TGTGCCAGCAGCTTGGGGGTAGCGGGAGGCGAGCAGTACTTC. Its protein is CASSLGVAGGEQYF.